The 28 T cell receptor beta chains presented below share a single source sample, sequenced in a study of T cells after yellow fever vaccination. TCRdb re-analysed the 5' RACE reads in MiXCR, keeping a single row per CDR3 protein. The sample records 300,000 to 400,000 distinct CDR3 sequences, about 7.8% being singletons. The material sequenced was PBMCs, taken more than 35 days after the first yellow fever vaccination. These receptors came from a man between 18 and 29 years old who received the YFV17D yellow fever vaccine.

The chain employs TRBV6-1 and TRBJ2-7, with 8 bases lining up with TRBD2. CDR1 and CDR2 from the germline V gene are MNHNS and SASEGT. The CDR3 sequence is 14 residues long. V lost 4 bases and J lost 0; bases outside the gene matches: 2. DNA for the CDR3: TGTGCCAGCAGTGTGCGGGGGGTCTCCTACGAGCAGTACTTC. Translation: CASSVRGVSYEQYF.

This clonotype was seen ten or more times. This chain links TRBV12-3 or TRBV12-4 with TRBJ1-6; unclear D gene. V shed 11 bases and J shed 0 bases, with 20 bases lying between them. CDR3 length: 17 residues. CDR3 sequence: CASRHQIQPSYNSPLHF. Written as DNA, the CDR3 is TGTGCCTCTAGACACCAAATACAACCCTCCTATAATTCACCCCTCCACTTT.

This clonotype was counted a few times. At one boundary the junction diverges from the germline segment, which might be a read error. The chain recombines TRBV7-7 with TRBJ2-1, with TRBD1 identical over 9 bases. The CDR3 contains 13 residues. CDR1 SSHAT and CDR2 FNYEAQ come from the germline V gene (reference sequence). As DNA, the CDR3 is TGTGCTAGCAGCTCGGGGACAGGGAATGAGCAGTTCTTC. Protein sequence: CASSSGTGNEQFF.

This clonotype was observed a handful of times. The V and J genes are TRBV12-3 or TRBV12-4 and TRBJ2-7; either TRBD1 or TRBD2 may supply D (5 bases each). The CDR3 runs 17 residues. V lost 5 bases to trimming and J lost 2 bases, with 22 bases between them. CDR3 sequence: CASSRRTGTWSAYEQYF. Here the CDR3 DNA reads TGTGCCAGCAGTCGCAGAACCGGGACGTGGAGCGCCTACGAGCAGTACTTC.

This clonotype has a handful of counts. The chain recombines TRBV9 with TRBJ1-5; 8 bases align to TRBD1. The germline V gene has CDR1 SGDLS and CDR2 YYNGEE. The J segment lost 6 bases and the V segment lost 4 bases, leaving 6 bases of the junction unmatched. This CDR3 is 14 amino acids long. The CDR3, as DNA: TGTGCCAGCAGCATCGGGACAGGTGGTCAGCCCCAGCATTTT. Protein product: CASSIGTGGQPQHF.

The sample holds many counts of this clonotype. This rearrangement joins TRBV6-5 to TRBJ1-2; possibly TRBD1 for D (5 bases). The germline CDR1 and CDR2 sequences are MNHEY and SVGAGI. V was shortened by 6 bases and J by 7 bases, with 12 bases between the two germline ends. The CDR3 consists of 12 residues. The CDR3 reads CASRNSGLGYTF. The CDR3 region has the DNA TGTGCCAGCAGGAACTCAGGGCTTGGCTACACCTTC.

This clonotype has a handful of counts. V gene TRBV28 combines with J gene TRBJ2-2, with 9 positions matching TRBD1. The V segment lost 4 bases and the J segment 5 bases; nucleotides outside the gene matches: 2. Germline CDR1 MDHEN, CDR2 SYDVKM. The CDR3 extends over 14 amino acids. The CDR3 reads CASSYRGPTGELFF. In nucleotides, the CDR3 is TGTGCCAGCAGTTACAGGGGGCCGACCGGGGAGCTGTTTTTT.

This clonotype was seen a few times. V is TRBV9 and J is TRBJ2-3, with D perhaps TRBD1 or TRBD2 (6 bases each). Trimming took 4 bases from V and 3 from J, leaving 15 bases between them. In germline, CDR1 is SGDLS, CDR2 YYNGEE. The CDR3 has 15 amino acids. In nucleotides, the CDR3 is TGTGCCAGCAGCCCATACACAGGGAGGACAGATACGCAGTATTTT. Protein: CASSPYTGRTDTQYF.

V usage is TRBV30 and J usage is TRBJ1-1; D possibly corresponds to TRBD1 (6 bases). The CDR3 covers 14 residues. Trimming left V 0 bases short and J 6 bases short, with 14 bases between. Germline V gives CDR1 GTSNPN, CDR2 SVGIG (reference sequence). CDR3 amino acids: CAWSVGGAVPEAFF. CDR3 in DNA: TGTGCCTGGAGTGTGGGGGGGGCGGTACCTGAAGCTTTCTTT.

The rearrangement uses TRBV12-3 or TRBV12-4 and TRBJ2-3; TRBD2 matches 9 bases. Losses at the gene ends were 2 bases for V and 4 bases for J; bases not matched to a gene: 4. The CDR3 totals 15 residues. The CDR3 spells CASSLKRGVSDTQYF. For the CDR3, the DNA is TGTGCCAGCAGTTTAAAGCGGGGGGTATCAGATACGCAGTATTTT.

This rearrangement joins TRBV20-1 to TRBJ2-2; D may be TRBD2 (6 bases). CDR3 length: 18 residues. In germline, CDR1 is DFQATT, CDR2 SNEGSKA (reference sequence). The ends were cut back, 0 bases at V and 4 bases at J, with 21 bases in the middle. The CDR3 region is CSARDHFGTYTSTGELFF. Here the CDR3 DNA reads TGCAGTGCTAGAGATCATTTCGGGACTTACACCAGCACCGGGGAGCTGTTTTTT.

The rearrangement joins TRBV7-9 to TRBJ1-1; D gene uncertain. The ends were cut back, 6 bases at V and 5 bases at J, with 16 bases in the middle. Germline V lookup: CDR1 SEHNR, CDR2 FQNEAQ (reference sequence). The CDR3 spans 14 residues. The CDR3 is CASRLTEGRTEAFF. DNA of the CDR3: TGTGCCAGCAGACTGACGGAAGGGCGTACTGAAGCTTTCTTT.

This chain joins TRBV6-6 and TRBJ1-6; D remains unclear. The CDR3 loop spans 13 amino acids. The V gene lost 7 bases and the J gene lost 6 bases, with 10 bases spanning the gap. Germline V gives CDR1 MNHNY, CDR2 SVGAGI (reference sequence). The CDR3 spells CASTFGGNSPLHF. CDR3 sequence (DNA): TGTGCCAGCACCTTCGGCGGTAATTCACCCCTCCACTTT.

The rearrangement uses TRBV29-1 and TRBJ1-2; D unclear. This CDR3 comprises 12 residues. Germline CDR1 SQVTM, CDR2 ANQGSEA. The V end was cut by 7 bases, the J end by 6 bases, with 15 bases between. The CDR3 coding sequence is TGCAGCGCCACCCGAGGGTTCGATGGCTACACCTTC. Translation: CSATRGFDGYTF.

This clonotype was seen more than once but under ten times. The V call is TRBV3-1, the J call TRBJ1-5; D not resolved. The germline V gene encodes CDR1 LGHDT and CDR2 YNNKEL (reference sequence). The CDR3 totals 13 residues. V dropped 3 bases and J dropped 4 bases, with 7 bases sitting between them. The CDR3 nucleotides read TGTGCCAGCAGCCAGTCGGGAAATCAGCCCCAGCATTTT. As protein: CASSQSGNQPQHF.

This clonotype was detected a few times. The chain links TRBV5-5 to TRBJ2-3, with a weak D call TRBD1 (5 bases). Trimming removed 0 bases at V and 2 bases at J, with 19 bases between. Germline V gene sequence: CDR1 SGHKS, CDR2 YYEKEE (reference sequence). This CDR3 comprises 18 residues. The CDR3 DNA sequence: TGTGCCAGCAGCTTGGCCGTCCTCCGGAGACAGACCACAGATACGCAGTATTTT. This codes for CASSLAVLRRQTTDTQYF.

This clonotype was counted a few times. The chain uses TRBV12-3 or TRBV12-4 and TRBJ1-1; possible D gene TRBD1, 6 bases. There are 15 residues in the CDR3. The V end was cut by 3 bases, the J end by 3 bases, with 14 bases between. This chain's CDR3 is CASSFSQGSDTEAFF. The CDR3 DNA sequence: TGTGCCAGCAGTTTTAGCCAGGGGTCGGACACTGAAGCTTTCTTT.

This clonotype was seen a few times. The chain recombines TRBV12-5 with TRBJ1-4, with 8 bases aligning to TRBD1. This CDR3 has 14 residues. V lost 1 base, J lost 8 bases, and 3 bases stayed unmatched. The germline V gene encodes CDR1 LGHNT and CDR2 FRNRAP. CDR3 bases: TGTGCTAGTGGTTTGGGGACAGGGTACGAAAAACTGTTTTTT. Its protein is CASGLGTGYEKLFF.

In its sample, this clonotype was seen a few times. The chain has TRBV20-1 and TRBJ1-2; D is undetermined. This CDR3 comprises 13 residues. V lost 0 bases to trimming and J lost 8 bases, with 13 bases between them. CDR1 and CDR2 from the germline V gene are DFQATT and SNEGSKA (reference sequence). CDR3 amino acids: CSARDPLVRGYTF. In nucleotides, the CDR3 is TGCAGTGCTAGAGACCCTCTAGTTCGCGGCTACACCTTC.

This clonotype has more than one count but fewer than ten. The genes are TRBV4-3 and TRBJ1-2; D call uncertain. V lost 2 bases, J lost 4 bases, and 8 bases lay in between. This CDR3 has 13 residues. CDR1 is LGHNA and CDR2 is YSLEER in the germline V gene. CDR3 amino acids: CASSQRVGYGYTF. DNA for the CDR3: TGCGCCAGCAGCCAAAGGGTCGGCTATGGCTACACCTTC.

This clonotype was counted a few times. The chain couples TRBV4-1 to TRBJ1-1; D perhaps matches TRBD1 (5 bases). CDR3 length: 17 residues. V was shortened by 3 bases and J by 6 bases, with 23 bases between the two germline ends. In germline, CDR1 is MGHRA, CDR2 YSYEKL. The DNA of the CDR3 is TGCGCCAGCAGCCACCTGGTCAGGGCGGATGGGCAAGCTGAAGCTTTCTTT. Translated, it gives CASSHLVRADGQAEAFF.

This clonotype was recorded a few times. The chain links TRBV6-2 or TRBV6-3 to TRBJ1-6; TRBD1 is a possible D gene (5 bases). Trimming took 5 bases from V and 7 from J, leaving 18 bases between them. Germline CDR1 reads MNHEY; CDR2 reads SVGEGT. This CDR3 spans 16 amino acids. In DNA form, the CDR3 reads TGTGCCAGCAGTCCATTTGGGACCGACTCCAATTCACCCCTCCACTTT. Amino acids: CASSPFGTDSNSPLHF.

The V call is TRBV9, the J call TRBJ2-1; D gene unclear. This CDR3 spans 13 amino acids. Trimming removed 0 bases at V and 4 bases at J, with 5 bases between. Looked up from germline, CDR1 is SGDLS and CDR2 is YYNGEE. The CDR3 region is CASSVGQYNEQFF. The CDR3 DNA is TGTGCCAGCAGCGTAGGTCAGTACAATGAGCAGTTCTTC.

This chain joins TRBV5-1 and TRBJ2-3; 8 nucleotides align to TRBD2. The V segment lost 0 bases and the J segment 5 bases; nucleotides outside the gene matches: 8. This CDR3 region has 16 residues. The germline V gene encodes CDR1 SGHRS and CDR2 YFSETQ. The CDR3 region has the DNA TGCGCCAGCAGCTTGGTGGCGGGGGGCTCGGGAGATACGCAGTATTTT. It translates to CASSLVAGGSGDTQYF. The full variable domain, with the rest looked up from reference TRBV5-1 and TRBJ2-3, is KAGVTQTPRYLIKTRGQQVTLSCSPISGHRSVSWYQQTPGQGLQFLFEYFSETQRNKGNFPGRFSGRQFSNSRSEMNVSTLELGDSALYLCASSLVAGGSGDTQYFGPGTRLTVL.

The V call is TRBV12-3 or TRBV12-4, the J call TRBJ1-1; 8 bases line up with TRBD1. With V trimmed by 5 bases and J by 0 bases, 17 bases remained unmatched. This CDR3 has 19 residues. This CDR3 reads CASSQGRRGLKMMNTEAFF. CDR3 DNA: TGTGCCAGCAGTCAGGGCCGCAGGGGGCTCAAGATGATGAACACTGAAGCTTTCTTT.

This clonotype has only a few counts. The CDR3 coding sequence is TGCAGCGTTGGCGAGAAAAGCACAGATACGCAGTATTTT. Amino acid sequence: CSVGEKSTDTQYF. The chain combines TRBV29-1 with TRBJ2-3; D unresolved. Trimming removed 4 bases at V and 0 bases at J, with 8 bases between. CDR1 is SQVTM, CDR2 ANQGSEA, per germline. This CDR3 is built from 13 residues.

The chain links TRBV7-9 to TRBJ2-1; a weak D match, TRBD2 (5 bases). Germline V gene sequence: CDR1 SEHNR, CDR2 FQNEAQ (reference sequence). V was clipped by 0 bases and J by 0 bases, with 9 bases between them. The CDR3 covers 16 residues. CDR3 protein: CASSLAPTSSYNEQFF. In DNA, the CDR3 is TGTGCCAGCAGCTTAGCACCAACTAGCTCCTACAATGAGCAGTTCTTC.

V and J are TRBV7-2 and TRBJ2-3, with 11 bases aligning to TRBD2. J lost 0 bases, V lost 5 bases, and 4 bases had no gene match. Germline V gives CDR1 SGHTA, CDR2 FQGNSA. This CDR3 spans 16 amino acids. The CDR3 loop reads CASSQRLAGSTDTQYF. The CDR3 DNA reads TGTGCCAGCAGCCAGAGACTAGCGGGGAGCACAGATACGCAGTATTTT.